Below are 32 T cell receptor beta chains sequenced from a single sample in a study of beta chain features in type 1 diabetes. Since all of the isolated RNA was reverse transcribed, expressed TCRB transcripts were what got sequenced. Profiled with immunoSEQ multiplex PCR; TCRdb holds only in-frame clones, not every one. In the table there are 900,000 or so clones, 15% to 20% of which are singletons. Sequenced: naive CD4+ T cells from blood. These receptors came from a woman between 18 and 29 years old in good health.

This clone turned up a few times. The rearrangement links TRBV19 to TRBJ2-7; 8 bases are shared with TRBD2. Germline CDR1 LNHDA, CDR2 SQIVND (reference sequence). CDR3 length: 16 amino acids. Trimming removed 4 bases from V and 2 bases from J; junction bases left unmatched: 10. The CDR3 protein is CASSTILAGNTYEQYF. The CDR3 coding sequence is TGTGCCAGTAGTACTATTCTAGCGGGCAATACCTACGAGCAGTACTTC.

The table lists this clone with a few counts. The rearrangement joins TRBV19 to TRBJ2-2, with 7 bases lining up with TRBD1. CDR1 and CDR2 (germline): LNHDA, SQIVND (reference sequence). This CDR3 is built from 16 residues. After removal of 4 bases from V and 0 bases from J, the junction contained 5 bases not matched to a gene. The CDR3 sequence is CASSSKGGPNTGELFF. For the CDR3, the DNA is TGTGCCAGTAGTAGCAAAGGGGGCCCGAACACCGGGGAGCTGTTTTTT. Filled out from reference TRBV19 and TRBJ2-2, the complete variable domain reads DGGITQSPKYLFRKEGQNVTLSCEQNLNHDAMYWYRQDPGQGLRLIYYSQIVNDFQKGDIAEGYSVSREKKESFPLTVTSAQKNPTAFYLCASSSKGGPNTGELFFGEGSRLTVL.

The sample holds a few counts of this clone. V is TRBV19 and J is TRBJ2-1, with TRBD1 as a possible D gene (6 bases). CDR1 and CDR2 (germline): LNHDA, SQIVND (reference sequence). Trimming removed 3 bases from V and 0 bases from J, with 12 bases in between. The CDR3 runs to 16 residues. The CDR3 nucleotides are TGTGCCAGTAGTATGTTTGGACAGAGCTCCTACAATGAGCAGTTCTTC. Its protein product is CASSMFGQSSYNEQFF. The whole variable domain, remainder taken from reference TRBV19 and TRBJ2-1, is DGGITQSPKYLFRKEGQNVTLSCEQNLNHDAMYWYRQDPGQGLRLIYYSQIVNDFQKGDIAEGYSVSREKKESFPLTVTSAQKNPTAFYLCASSMFGQSSYNEQFFGPGTRLTVL.

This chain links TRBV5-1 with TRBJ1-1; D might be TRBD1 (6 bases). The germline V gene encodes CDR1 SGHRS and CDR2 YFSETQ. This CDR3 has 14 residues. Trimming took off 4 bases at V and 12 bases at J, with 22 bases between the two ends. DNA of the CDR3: TGCGCCAGCAGCCCCACGTTAGGACAGAGTAAAACTTTCTTT. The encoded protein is CASSPTLGQSKTFF.

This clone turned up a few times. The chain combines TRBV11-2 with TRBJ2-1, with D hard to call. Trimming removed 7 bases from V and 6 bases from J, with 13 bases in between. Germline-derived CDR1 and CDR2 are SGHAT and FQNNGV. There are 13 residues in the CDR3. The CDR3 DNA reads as TGTGCCAGCAACCAAATTCACAGCAATGAGCAGTTCTTC. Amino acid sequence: CASNQIHSNEQFF.

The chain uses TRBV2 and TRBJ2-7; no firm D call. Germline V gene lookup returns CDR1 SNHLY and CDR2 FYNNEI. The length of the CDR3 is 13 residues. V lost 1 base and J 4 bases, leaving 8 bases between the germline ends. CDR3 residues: CASSEGGRYEQYF. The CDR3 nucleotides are TGTGCCAGCAGTGAAGGGGGTAGATACGAGCAGTACTTC. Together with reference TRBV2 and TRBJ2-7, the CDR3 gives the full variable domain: EPEVTQTPSHQVTQMGQEVILRCVPISNHLYFYWYRQILGQKVEFLVSFYNNEISEKSEIFDDQFSVERPDGSNFTLKIRSTKLEDSAMYFCASSEGGRYEQYFGPGTRLTVT.

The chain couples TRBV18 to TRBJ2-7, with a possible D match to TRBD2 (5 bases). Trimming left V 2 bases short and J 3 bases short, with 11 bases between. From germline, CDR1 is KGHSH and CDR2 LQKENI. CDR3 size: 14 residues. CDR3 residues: CASSPMGADYEQYF. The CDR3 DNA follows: TGTGCCAGCTCACCAATGGGAGCGGACTACGAGCAGTACTTC. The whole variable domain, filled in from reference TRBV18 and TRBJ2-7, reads NAGVMQNPRHLVRRRGQEARLRCSPMKGHSHVYWYRQLPEEGLKFMVYLQKENIIDESGMPKERFSAEFPKEGPSILRIQQVVRGDSAAYFCASSPMGADYEQYFGPGTRLTVT.

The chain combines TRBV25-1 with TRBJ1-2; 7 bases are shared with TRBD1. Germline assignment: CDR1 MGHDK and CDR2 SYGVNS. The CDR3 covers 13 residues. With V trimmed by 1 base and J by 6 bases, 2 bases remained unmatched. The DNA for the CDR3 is TGTGCCAGCAGTGAATGGGGGACAGATGGCTACACCTTC. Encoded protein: CASSEWGTDGYTF.

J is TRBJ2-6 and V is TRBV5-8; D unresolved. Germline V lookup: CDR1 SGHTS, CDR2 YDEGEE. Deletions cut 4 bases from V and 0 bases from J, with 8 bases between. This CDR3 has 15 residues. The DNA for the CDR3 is TGTGCCAGCAGCCGGCGCCTCTCTGGGGCCAACGTCCTGACTTTC. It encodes CASSRRLSGANVLTF.

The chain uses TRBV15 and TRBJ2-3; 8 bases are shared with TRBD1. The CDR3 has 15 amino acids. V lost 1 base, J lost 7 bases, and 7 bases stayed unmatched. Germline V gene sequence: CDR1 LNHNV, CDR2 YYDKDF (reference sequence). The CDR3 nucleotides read TGTGCCACCAGCAGAGCACCAGGGGGCGAAAATACGCAGTATTTT. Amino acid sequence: CATSRAPGGENTQYF.

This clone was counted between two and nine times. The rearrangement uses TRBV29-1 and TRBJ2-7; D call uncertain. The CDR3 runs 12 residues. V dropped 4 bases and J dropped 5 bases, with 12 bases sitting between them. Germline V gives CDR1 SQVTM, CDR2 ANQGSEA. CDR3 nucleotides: TGCAGCGTTGCGAGTTCTTCTCACGAGCAGTACTTC. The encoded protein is CSVASSSHEQYF.

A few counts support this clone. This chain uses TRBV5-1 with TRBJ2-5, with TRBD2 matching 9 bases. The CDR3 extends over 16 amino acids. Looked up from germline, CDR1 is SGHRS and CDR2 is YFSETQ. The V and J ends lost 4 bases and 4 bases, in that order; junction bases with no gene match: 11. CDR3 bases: TGCGCCAGCAGCCACCGACCTAGCGGGATAGGAGAGACCCAGTACTTC. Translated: CASSHRPSGIGETQYF.

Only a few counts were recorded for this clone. CDR3 nucleotides: TGCGCCAGCAGCTTACGAACCTTCACAGATACGCAGTATTTT. As protein: CASSLRTFTDTQYF. The chain combines TRBV5-1 with TRBJ2-3; D not resolved. The germline gives CDR1 SGHRS, CDR2 YFSETQ. The ends were cut back, 2 bases at V and 2 bases at J, with 9 bases in the middle. The CDR3 is made up of 14 amino acids.

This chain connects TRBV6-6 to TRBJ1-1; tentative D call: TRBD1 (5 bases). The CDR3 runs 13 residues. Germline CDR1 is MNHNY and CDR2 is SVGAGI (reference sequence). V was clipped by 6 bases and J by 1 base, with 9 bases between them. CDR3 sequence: CASSLTENTEAFF. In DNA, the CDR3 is TGTGCCAGCAGCCTGACAGAGAACACTGAAGCTTTCTTT.

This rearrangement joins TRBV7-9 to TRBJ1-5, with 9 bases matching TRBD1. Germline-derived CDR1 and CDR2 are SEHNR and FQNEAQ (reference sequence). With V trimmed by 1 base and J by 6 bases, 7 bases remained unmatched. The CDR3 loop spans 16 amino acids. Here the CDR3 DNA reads TGTGCCAGCAGCTTAGACCACAGGGGGCGAGGTCAGCCCCAGCATTTT. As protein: CASSLDHRGRGQPQHF.

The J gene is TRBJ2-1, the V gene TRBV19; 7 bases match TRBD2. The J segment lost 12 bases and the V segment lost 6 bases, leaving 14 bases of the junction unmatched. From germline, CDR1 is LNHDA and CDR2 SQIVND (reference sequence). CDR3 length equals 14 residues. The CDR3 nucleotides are TGTGCCAGTAGCCAAACCGGGACTACCATCGGGCAGTTCTTC. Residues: CASSQTGTTIGQFF.

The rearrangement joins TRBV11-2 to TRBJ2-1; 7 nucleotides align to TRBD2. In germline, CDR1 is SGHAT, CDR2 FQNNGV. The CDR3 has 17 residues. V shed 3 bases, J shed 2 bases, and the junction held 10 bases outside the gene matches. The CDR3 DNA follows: TGTGCCAGCAGCTTTAATAGCGGGTTCCTAACCTACAATGAGCAGTTCTTC. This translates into CASSFNSGFLTYNEQFF.

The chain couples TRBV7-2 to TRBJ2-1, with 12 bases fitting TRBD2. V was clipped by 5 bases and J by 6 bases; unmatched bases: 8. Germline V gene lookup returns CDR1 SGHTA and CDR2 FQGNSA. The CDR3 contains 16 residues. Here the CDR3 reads CASSVRLAGVLNEQFF. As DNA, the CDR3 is TGTGCCAGCAGCGTCCGACTAGCGGGAGTCCTCAATGAGCAGTTCTTC.

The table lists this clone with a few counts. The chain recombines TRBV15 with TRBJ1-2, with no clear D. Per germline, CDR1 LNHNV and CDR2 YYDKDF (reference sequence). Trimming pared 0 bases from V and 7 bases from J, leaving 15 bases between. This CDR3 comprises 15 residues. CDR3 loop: CATSRDHGYLSGYTF. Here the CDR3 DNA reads TGTGCCACCAGCAGAGATCACGGGTATTTGAGTGGCTACACCTTC.

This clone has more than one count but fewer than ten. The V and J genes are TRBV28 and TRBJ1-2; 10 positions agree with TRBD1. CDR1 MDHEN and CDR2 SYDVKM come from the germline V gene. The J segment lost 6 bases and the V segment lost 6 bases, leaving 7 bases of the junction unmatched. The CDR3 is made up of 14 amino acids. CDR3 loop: CASRPGQGKHGYTF. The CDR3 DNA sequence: TGTGCCAGCAGACCGGGACAGGGGAAGCATGGCTACACCTTC.

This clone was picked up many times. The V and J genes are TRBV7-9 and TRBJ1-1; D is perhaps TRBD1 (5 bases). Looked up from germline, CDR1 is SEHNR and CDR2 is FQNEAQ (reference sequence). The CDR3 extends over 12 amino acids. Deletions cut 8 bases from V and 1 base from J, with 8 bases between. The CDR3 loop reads CASGRENTEAFF. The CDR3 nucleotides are TGTGCCAGCGGCAGGGAGAACACTGAAGCTTTCTTT.

The CDR3 DNA reads as TGTGCCAGCAGTTTAAAGCGGGAGGGCCCCGATACGCAGTATTTT. This encodes CASSLKREGPDTQYF. The rearrangement uses TRBV28 and TRBJ2-3, with 10 bases matching TRBD2. The ends lost 2 bases at V and 6 bases at J; junction bases unmatched: 5. Germline CDR1 reads MDHEN; CDR2 reads SYDVKM. The CDR3 length is 15 residues.

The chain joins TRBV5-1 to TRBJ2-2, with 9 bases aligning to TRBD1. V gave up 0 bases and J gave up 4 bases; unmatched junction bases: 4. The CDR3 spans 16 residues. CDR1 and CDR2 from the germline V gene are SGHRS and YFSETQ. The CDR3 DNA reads TGCGCCAGCAGCTTGGCGGACAGGGGAATCACCGGGGAGCTGTTTTTT. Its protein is CASSLADRGITGELFF.

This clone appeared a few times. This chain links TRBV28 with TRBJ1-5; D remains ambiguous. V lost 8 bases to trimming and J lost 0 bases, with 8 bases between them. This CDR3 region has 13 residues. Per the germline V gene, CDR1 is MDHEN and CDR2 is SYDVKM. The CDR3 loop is CASGLNSNQPQHF. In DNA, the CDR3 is TGTGCCAGCGGGCTAAATAGCAATCAGCCCCAGCATTTT. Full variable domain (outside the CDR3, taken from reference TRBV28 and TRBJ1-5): DVKVTQSSRYLVKRTGEKVFLECVQDMDHENMFWYRQDPGLGLRLIYFSYDVKMKEKGDIPEGYSVSREKKERFSLILESASTNQTSMYLCASGLNSNQPQHFGDGTRLSIL.

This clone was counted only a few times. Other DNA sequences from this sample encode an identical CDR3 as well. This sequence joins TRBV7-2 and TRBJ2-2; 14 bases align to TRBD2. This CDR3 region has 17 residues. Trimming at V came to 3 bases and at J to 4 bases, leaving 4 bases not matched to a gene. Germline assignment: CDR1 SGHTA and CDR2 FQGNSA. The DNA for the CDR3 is TGTGCCAGCAGCTTCTCCGGGACTAGCGGGAGCACCGGGGAGCTGTTTTTT. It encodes CASSFSGTSGSTGELFF.

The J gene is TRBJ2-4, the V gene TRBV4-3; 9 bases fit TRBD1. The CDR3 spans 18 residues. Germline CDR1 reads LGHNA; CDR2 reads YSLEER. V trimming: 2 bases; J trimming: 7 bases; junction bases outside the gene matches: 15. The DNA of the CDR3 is TGCGCCAGCAGCCAATCACTCCTCCCCGGGACAGGGCTTAACATTCAGTACTTC. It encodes CASSQSLLPGTGLNIQYF.

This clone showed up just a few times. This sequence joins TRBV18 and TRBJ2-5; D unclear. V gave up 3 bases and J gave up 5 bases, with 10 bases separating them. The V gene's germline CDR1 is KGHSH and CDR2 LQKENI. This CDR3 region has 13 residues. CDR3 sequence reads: CASSPRLMETQYF. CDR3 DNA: TGTGCCAGCTCACCTCGGCTGATGGAGACCCAGTACTTC.

This CDR3 reads CASRDPGHRDSGANVLTF. The CDR3 coding sequence is TGCGCCAGCAGGGACCCGGGACACCGAGACTCTGGGGCCAACGTCCTGACTTTC. This sequence joins TRBV5-1 and TRBJ2-6; D may be TRBD1 (6 bases). CDR1 SGHRS and CDR2 YFSETQ come from the germline V gene. With 5 bases removed from V and 0 bases from J, the gap between germline ends came to 18 bases. CDR3 length: 18 amino acids.

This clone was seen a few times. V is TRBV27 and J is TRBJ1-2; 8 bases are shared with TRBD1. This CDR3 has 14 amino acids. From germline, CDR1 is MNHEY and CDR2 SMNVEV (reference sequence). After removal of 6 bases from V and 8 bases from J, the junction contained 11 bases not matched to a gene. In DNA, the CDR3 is TGTGCCAGCAGAGCGACAGGGGAAACGGGCGGCTACACCTTC. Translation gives CASRATGETGGYTF.

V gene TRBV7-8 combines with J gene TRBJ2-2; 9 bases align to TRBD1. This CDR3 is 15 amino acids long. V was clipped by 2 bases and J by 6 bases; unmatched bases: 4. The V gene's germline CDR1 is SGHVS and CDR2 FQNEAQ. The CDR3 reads CASSLRQGESGELFF. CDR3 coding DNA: TGTGCCAGCAGCTTAAGACAGGGGGAGTCCGGGGAGCTGTTTTTT.

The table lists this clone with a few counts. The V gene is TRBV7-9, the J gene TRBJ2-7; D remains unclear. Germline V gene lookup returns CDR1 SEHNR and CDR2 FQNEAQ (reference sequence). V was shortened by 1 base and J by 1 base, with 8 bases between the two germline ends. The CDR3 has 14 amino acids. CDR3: CASSLDQLSYEQYF. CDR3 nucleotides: TGTGCCAGCAGCTTAGATCAGCTTTCCTACGAGCAGTACTTC.

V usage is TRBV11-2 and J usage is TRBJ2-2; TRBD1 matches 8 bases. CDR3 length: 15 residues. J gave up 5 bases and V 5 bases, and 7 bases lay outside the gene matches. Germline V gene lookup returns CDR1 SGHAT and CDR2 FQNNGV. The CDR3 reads CASSLRGPITGELFF. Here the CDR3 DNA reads TGTGCCAGCAGCCTCAGGGGGCCGATAACCGGGGAGCTGTTTTTT.